This T cell receptor (beta chain) comes out of a study of T cell repertoires in cytomegalovirus infection. Study summary: TCR beta signatures that were public indicated CMV infection and matching HLA type.

MiXCR, applied by TCRdb to the reads, yields one record per CDR3 protein. The sample contains approximately 200,000 distinct CDR3 sequences, 22% of which appear only once. Germline V gives CDR1 SGHTA, CDR2 FQGNSA. The CDR3 spans 15 residues. V lost 1 base, J lost 1 base, and 8 bases lay in between. This clonotype was detected only a few times. The sequencing input was CD8+ T cells from PBMCs. The chain combines TRBV7-2 with TRBJ2-1; no clear D gene. The receptor comes from a human donor in good health (CMV status not recorded). Some clones in this sample may be carry-over from other donors' samples. The CDR3 loop reads CASSLEMGSYNEQFF. CDR3 DNA: TGTGCCAGCAGCTTAGAGATGGGGTCCTACAATGAGCAGTTCTTC.